Shown below are 24 T cell receptor beta chains from a single sample sequenced in a study of blood T cell repertoires in COVID-19. Using immunoSEQ multiplex PCR, the repertoire was profiled, and TCRdb retains in-frame clones only, with some absent. The sample holds 150,000 or so clones, around 87% seen once. Sequenced: peripheral blood. The source of these receptors is a man between 18 and 29 years old with COVID-19, enrolled during active disease.

This sequence joins TRBV18 and TRBJ2-5, with TRBD1 identical over 7 bases. The CDR3 spans 16 residues. Trimming at V came to 4 bases and at J to 1 base, leaving 9 bases not matched to a gene. Germline CDR1 reads KGHSH; CDR2 reads LQKENI. The CDR3 coding sequence is TGTGCCAGCTCACTCCCCGGGACAGAGATCCAAGAGACCCAGTACTTC. It is translated as CASSLPGTEIQETQYF. The full variable domain, completed using reference TRBV18 and TRBJ2-5, is NAGVMQNPRHLVRRRGQEARLRCSPMKGHSHVYWYRQLPEEGLKFMVYLQKENIIDESGMPKERFSAEFPKEGPSILRIQQVVRGDSAAYFCASSLPGTEIQETQYFGPGTRLLVL.

This rearrangement joins TRBV28 to TRBJ1-5; 8 nucleotides align to TRBD1. CDR3 length: 13 amino acids. Germline-derived CDR1 and CDR2 are MDHEN and SYDVKM. With 6 bases clipped from V and 7 bases from J, the junction kept 5 bases outside the gene matches. As DNA, the CDR3 is TGTGCCAGCAGCGTACAGGGGGGACAGCCCCAGCATTTT. This gives the protein CASSVQGGQPQHF.

A single count supports this clone. The rearrangement uses TRBV19 and TRBJ1-1; 7 nucleotides align to TRBD1. CDR1 is LNHDA, CDR2 SQIVND, per germline (reference sequence). With 6 bases clipped from V and 5 bases from J, the junction kept 6 bases outside the gene matches. CDR3 length equals 13 residues. The CDR3 sequence is CASRYRGLTEAFF. CDR3 bases: TGTGCCAGTAGATACAGGGGTCTGACTGAAGCTTTCTTT.

The V and J genes are TRBV5-1 and TRBJ2-7, with 12 bases fitting TRBD1. CDR1 and CDR2 from the germline V gene are SGHRS and YFSETQ. The CDR3 totals 17 residues. The J segment lost 5 bases and the V segment lost 0 bases, leaving 9 bases of the junction unmatched. This CDR3 reads CASSLVTGTGGFDEQYF. Written as DNA, the CDR3 is TGCGCCAGCAGCTTGGTTACCGGGACAGGGGGCTTCGACGAGCAGTACTTC. The full variable domain, rest sourced from reference TRBV5-1 and TRBJ2-7, is KAGVTQTPRYLIKTRGQQVTLSCSPISGHRSVSWYQQTPGQGLQFLFEYFSETQRNKGNFPGRFSGRQFSNSRSEMNVSTLELGDSALYLCASSLVTGTGGFDEQYFGPGTRLTVT.

This rearrangement joins TRBV4-3 to TRBJ1-5, with D possibly TRBD1 on 5 matching bases. The CDR3 spans 14 residues. Germline V gene lookup returns CDR1 LGHNA and CDR2 YSLEER. V lost 1 base and J lost 7, with 11 bases in between. The CDR3 region is CASSQGQGNQPQHF. The CDR3 DNA reads TGCGCCAGCAGCCAAGGTCAGGGTAACCAGCCCCAGCATTTT.

The chain has TRBV19 and TRBJ1-1; 8 bases map to TRBD1. After removal of 4 bases from V and 12 bases from J, the junction contained 7 bases not matched to a gene. CDR1 is LNHDA and CDR2 is SQIVND in the germline V gene (reference sequence). The CDR3 contains 12 residues. The CDR3 region is CASSTGQGLPFF. CDR3 coding DNA: TGTGCCAGTAGTACCGGACAGGGTTTACCTTTCTTT. Full variable domain (remainder filled in from reference TRBV19 and TRBJ1-1): DGGITQSPKYLFRKEGQNVTLSCEQNLNHDAMYWYRQDPGQGLRLIYYSQIVNDFQKGDIAEGYSVSREKKESFPLTVTSAQKNPTAFYLCASSTGQGLPFFGQGTRLTVV.

The chain is built from TRBV5-6 and TRBJ1-1; 7 bases are shared with TRBD1. The CDR3 extends over 14 amino acids. The germline gives CDR1 SGHDT, CDR2 YYEEEE. The J segment lost 4 bases and the V segment lost 0 bases, leaving 3 bases of the junction unmatched. CDR3 coding DNA: TGTGCCAGCAGCTTGGCAACAGGGGCCACTGAAGCTTTCTTT. Protein sequence: CASSLATGATEAFF.

This clone was counted many times. V and J are TRBV6-2 or TRBV6-3 and TRBJ2-7, with TRBD2 matching 8 bases. Trimming cost V 2 bases and J 2 bases; bases outside gene matches: 2. The CDR3 extends over 14 amino acids. The V gene's germline CDR1 is MNHEY and CDR2 SVGEGT. CDR3 nucleotides: TGTGCCAGCAGTTACCGGGAGGGCCCCTACGAGCAGTACTTC. Encoded protein: CASSYREGPYEQYF.

The chain links TRBV28 to TRBJ2-7, with D uncertain. Germline V gives CDR1 MDHEN, CDR2 SYDVKM. The CDR3 is made up of 13 amino acids. Trimming cost V 3 bases and J 2 bases, with 8 bases left between them. The CDR3 nucleotides are TGTGCCAGCAGTTTTCCGGGTGCCTACGAGCAGTACTTC. Translated: CASSFPGAYEQYF.

This sequence joins TRBV10-2 and TRBJ2-2; TRBD2 is a possible D gene (6 bases). Germline V CDR1 and CDR2: WSHSY, SAAADI. The CDR3 is 16 amino acids. Trimming stripped 0 bases from V and 1 base from J, with 9 bases between. The CDR3 nucleotides are TGCGCCAGCAGTGAGTCGGGGGGACTGAACACCGGGGAGCTGTTTTTT. Protein sequence: CASSESGGLNTGELFF.

The rearrangement joins TRBV9 to TRBJ1-3; D is ambiguous. The CDR3 spans 15 residues. V was clipped by 0 bases and J by 2 bases, with 9 bases between them. CDR1 SGDLS and CDR2 YYNGEE come from the germline V gene. The CDR3 is CASSVGAAAGNTIYF. DNA for the CDR3: TGTGCCAGCAGCGTAGGGGCAGCGGCTGGAAACACCATATATTTT.

This chain joins TRBV7-9 and TRBJ1-6; perhaps TRBD1 as D (5 bases). This CDR3 region has 14 residues. V dropped 5 bases and J dropped 9 bases, with 14 bases sitting between them. Germline loops: CDR1 SEHNR, CDR2 FQNEAQ (reference sequence). CDR3 region: CASSPGLRGSPLHF. The CDR3 coding sequence is TGTGCCAGCAGCCCGGGACTGAGGGGTTCACCCCTCCACTTT. Based on the CDR3 plus reference TRBV7-9 and TRBJ1-6, the full variable domain is DTGVSQNPRHKITKRGQNVTFRCDPISEHNRLYWYRQTLGQGPEFLTYFQNEAQLEKSRLLSDRFSAERPKGSFSTLEIQRTEQGDSAMYLCASSPGLRGSPLHFGNGTRLTVT.

The CDR3 here is CASSTVGSGSSDTQYF. The CDR3 DNA follows: TGTGCCAGCAGCACCGTGGGTAGCGGGAGTTCAGATACGCAGTATTTT. The rearrangement uses TRBV7-3 and TRBJ2-3; 9 bases align to TRBD2. The germline V gene encodes CDR1 SGHTA and CDR2 FQGTGA. V lost 5 bases, J lost 4 bases, and 10 bases stayed unmatched. This CDR3 spans 16 amino acids.

The chain uses TRBV19 and TRBJ1-5, with a weak D call TRBD1 (6 bases). V lost 7 bases, J lost 3 bases, and 19 bases lay in between. The CDR3 runs 16 residues. The germline V gene encodes CDR1 LNHDA and CDR2 SQIVND (reference sequence). CDR3 sequence: CASKLQPGAPNQPQHF. The CDR3 region has the DNA TGTGCCAGTAAACTCCAACCAGGGGCGCCCAATCAGCCCCAGCATTTT.

CDR3 bases: TGTGCCAGCAGTTTGCCTGGGGAGGTGACCCAGTACTTC. Protein: CASSLPGEVTQYF. The rearrangement uses TRBV28 and TRBJ2-5, with D tentatively TRBD2 (6 bases). The CDR3 extends over 13 amino acids. The germline V gene has CDR1 MDHEN and CDR2 SYDVKM. Trimming removed 3 bases from V and 7 bases from J, with 12 bases in between. The complete variable domain, with remaining parts taken from reference TRBV28 and TRBJ2-5, reads DVKVTQSSRYLVKRTGEKVFLECVQDMDHENMFWYRQDPGLGLRLIYFSYDVKMKEKGDIPEGYSVSREKKERFSLILESASTNQTSMYLCASSLPGEVTQYFGPGTRLLVL.

The rearrangement joins TRBV6-5 to TRBJ1-1; maybe TRBD1 (5 bases). Germline values: CDR1 MNHEY, CDR2 SVGAGI. The V and J ends lost 6 bases and 3 bases respectively, with 14 bases between them. This CDR3 is 14 amino acids long. The CDR3 protein is CASRGGRWDTEAFF. CDR3 nucleotide sequence: TGTGCCAGCAGGGGGGGTCGGTGGGACACTGAAGCTTTCTTT.

V and J are TRBV28 and TRBJ2-2; TRBD1 matches at 8 bases. CDR3 length: 16 residues. V lost 5 bases to trimming and J lost 4 bases; unmatched junction nucleotides: 9. Germline V lookup: CDR1 MDHEN, CDR2 SYDVKM. The CDR3 here is CASSLWTGSATGELFF. The CDR3 DNA reads as TGTGCCAGCAGTCTCTGGACAGGGTCGGCCACCGGGGAGCTGTTTTTT.

The chain joins TRBV5-1 to TRBJ2-4; 8 bases line up with TRBD1. The germline V gene encodes CDR1 SGHRS and CDR2 YFSETQ. The junction had 5 bases not matched to a gene; V was cut back by 0 bases and J by 6 bases. This CDR3 is 15 amino acids long. The CDR3 nucleotides are TGCGCCAGCAGCTTGGCAGGGGGCGAGGGAAACATTCAGTACTTC. Its protein is CASSLAGGEGNIQYF.

The genes are TRBV18 and TRBJ2-2, with D possibly being TRBD1 (6 bases). With 0 bases removed from V and 0 bases from J, the gap between germline ends came to 8 bases. This CDR3 is 16 amino acids long. From germline, CDR1 is KGHSH and CDR2 LQKENI. CDR3 sequence reads: CASSPPQGANTGELFF. CDR3 nucleotides: TGTGCCAGCTCACCACCACAGGGCGCGAACACCGGGGAGCTGTTTTTT.

The chain uses TRBV30 and TRBJ2-1; TRBD2 might be the D (5 bases). V lost 5 bases, J lost 12 bases, and 11 bases lay in between. The CDR3 runs 10 residues. Germline CDR1 and CDR2: GTSNPN and SVGIG (reference sequence). The CDR3 region is CAWGLAGQFF. Here the CDR3 DNA reads TGTGCCTGGGGACTGGCGGGGCAGTTCTTC.

This clone was detected only once. The chain uses TRBV3-1 (or the pseudogene TRBV3-2) and TRBJ1-1, with 7 nucleotides matching TRBD1. Germline lookup yields CDR1 LGHDT and CDR2 YNNKEL (reference sequence). The CDR3 is 20 amino acids. Unmatched junction bases numbered 19, after V lost 0 bases and J lost 3 bases. CDR3 coding DNA: TGTGCCAGCAGCCAAGACGCTAGACAGGGAACTAAAGCGGTGGACACTGAAGCTTTCTTT. Its translation: CASSQDARQGTKAVDTEAFF.

The rearrangement links TRBV6-5 to TRBJ2-1; 12 bases match TRBD2. Germline values: CDR1 MNHEY, CDR2 SVGAGI. Trimming cost V 5 bases and J 8 bases; bases outside gene matches: 4. The CDR3 has 14 amino acids. The CDR3, as DNA: TGTGCCAGCAGTCTAGCGGGAGGGCACTATGAGCAGTTCTTC. As protein: CASSLAGGHYEQFF.

The count of this clone is one. The V and J genes are TRBV15 and TRBJ1-2; the D gene is possibly TRBD1 (5 bases). The CDR3 runs to 14 residues. Trimming left V 0 bases short and J 6 bases short, with 11 bases between. Germline V gives CDR1 LNHNV, CDR2 YYDKDF (reference sequence). The CDR3 here is CATSRDNLGDGYTF. In DNA form, the CDR3 reads TGTGCCACCAGCAGAGATAATTTAGGGGATGGCTACACCTTC.

The genes are TRBV19 and TRBJ2-3; 8 nucleotides agree with TRBD1. The CDR3 loop spans 15 amino acids. The germline V gene has CDR1 LNHDA and CDR2 SQIVND (reference sequence). V dropped 5 bases and J dropped 4; count of bases not matched to a gene: 8. CDR3 loop: CASSGPRQGSDTQYF. CDR3 nucleotide sequence: TGTGCCAGTAGTGGGCCAAGACAGGGGTCAGATACGCAGTATTTT.